This T cell receptor (beta chain) was documented in a study of CD8 T cells in ankylosing spondylitis. Findings of the study overall: A TCR beta motif of 7 to 9 highly homologous variants seemed to mark ankylosing spondylitis blood.

This clonotype appeared a few times. Antigen specificity is unknown. One entry per CDR3 protein, called by TCRdb with MiXCR from the 5' RACE reads. The sample has some 840,000 distinct CDR3 sequences, approximately 12% seen once. Trimming cost V 0 bases and J 12 bases, with 15 bases left between them. The CDR3 has 14 residues. CDR1 and CDR2 (germline): LGHNA, YSLEER. This chain joins TRBV4-3 and TRBJ2-1; unclear D gene. The source material was blood, either unsorted or a sorted T cell fraction (not recorded which). The receptor's source is a male donor with ankylosing spondylitis. CDR3 sequence reads: CASSQEGHHVRQFF. The CDR3 nucleotides read TGCGCCAGCAGCCAAGAAGGGCACCACGTACGGCAGTTCTTC.